This TCR beta chain was recorded in a study of radiotherapy plus CTLA-4 blockade in lung cancer. Study outcomes and limitations: Some TCR clones had been derived from tumors. These clones expanded in peripheral blood after radiotherapy plus ipilimumab.

Looked up from germline, CDR1 is LNHDA and CDR2 is SQIVND (reference sequence). The V end was cut by 7 bases, the J end by 1 base, with 10 bases between. The CDR3 length is 13 residues. Regarding this clone: Its antigen is not known.

Measured with immunoSEQ multiplex PCR; TCRdb has only the in-frame clones, and not every one. The sample yields about 53,000 clones, just under 85% seen once. Each patient with chemo-refractory metastatic non-small-cell lung cancer was treated with focal radiation plus CTLA-4 blockade using ipilimumab. The TCR originated in a human donor with non-small cell lung cancer whose response to radiotherapy plus ipilimumab could not be evaluated. Sequencing used peripheral blood, obtained from a patient treated with radiotherapy plus ipilimumab. The rearrangement links TRBV19 to TRBJ1-1, with D tentatively TRBD1 (6 bases). The CDR3 here is CASTTGKNTEAFF. CDR3 bases: TGTGCCAGTACGACAGGAAAGAACACTGAAGCTTTCTTT.